The 14 T cell receptor beta chains given below trace back to one sample, sequenced in a study of a mutant IDH1 vaccine in newly diagnosed glioma. Assay used: immunoSEQ multiplex PCR; TCRdb lists only in-frame clones, some missing. The table includes more than 25,000 clones, around 87% detected once. Noted time point: week 23, last vaccination. Alongside topical imiquimod, each dose of vaccine comprised 300 ug of mutant IDH1 20-mer peptide. These receptors lack a known antigen. This material consisted of PBMCs, taken from a glioma patient whose treatment included an IDH1 peptide vaccine. The receptors were gathered from a man between 40 and 49 years old with glioma.

CDR3 nucleotides: TGTGCCAGCAGCCAAGGGGGCGGGGTCGGGGGCCGCTATAACTATGGCTACACCTTC. This gives the protein CASSQGGGVGGRYNYGYTF. The chain employs TRBV4-2 and TRBJ1-2, with D perhaps matching TRBD1 (6 bases). Trimming removed 1 base from V and 1 base from J, with 22 bases in between. In germline, CDR1 is LGHNA, CDR2 YNFKEQ. The CDR3 totals 19 residues.

This clone was recorded only once. This sequence joins TRBV19 and TRBJ2-5; D is ambiguous. CDR1 is LNHDA and CDR2 is SQIVND in the germline V gene (reference sequence). This CDR3 has 17 residues. V lost 3 bases and J lost 5, with 22 bases in between. DNA of the CDR3: TGTGCCAGTAGTATGGGATCGACGGGCCCCGATCGGGAGACCCAGTACTTC. Residues: CASSMGSTGPDRETQYF.

V is TRBV7-9 and J is TRBJ2-1, with D possibly being TRBD2 (6 bases). The germline V and J ends were trimmed by 5 bases and 2 bases, with 19 bases remaining between them. CDR1 is SEHNR and CDR2 is FQNEAQ in the germline V gene (reference sequence). This CDR3 contains 17 residues. The chain's CDR3 is CASSEPLTGGTYNEQFF. The CDR3, as DNA: TGTGCCAGCAGCGAACCCTTGACCGGAGGGACCTACAATGAGCAGTTCTTC.

V gene TRBV19 combines with J gene TRBJ2-7; the D is unclear. V was trimmed by 11 bases and J by 6 bases, leaving 20 bases between them. The CDR3 length is 13 residues. The germline V gene encodes CDR1 LNHDA and CDR2 SQIVND (reference sequence). In DNA form, the CDR3 reads TGTGCCGGGTCCCCGGGTGCCACGGGCGAGCAGTACTTC. Translating it yields CAGSPGATGEQYF. Using reference TRBV19 and TRBJ2-7 for the parts outside the CDR3, the full variable domain is DGGITQSPKYLFRKEGQNVTLSCEQNLNHDAMYWYRQDPGQGLRLIYYSQIVNDFQKGDIAEGYSVSREKKESFPLTVTSAQKNPTAFYLCAGSPGATGEQYFGPGTRLTVT.

The chain couples TRBV4-3 to TRBJ2-2; 9 bases are shared with TRBD2. The J segment lost 5 bases and the V segment lost 2 bases, leaving 9 bases of the junction unmatched. Germline CDR1 is LGHNA and CDR2 is YSLEER. This CDR3 region has 17 residues. This CDR3 reads CASSQSRSSGVTGELFF. CDR3 in DNA: TGCGCCAGCAGCCAATCGCGGTCTAGCGGGGTTACCGGGGAGCTGTTTTTT.

The V call is TRBV2, the J call TRBJ1-6, with D uncertain. The length of the CDR3 is 15 residues. The V gene lost 5 bases and the J gene lost 5 bases, with 13 bases spanning the gap. Germline-derived CDR1 and CDR2 are SNHLY and FYNNEI. The CDR3 sequence: CASSLDPRNNSPLHF. The CDR3 DNA reads TGTGCCAGCAGTCTAGACCCACGCAATAATTCACCCCTCCACTTT.

The chain carries TRBV7-2 and TRBJ2-1; a weak D match, TRBD2 (6 bases). V shed 4 bases and J shed 6 bases, with 22 bases lying between them. The CDR3 is 17 residues long. The germline V gene encodes CDR1 SGHTA and CDR2 FQGNSA. CDR3 residues: CASSSPTGTFPFNEQFF. In DNA, the CDR3 is TGTGCCAGCAGCTCTCCTACGGGGACTTTCCCTTTCAATGAGCAGTTCTTC.

This chain joins TRBV5-1 and TRBJ2-1; 9 bases map to TRBD2. CDR1 SGHRS and CDR2 YFSETQ come from the germline V gene. The V segment lost 5 bases and the J segment 4 bases; nucleotides outside the gene matches: 7. CDR3 size: 15 residues. The CDR3 sequence is CASRGQTSGYNEQFF. The CDR3 DNA sequence: TGCGCCAGCAGAGGACAGACTAGCGGATACAATGAGCAGTTCTTC. The variable domain in full, with the rest retrieved from reference TRBV5-1 and TRBJ2-1, is KAGVTQTPRYLIKTRGQQVTLSCSPISGHRSVSWYQQTPGQGLQFLFEYFSETQRNKGNFPGRFSGRQFSNSRSEMNVSTLELGDSALYLCASRGQTSGYNEQFFGPGTRLTVL.

The DNA of the CDR3 is TGTGCCAGCAGCCCCCCAGCCCCGGTAGAGACCCAGTACTTC. Translation: CASSPPAPVETQYF. V gene TRBV7-2 combines with J gene TRBJ2-5; D uncertain. Germline values: CDR1 SGHTA, CDR2 FQGNSA. The CDR3 is 14 amino acids. Trimming left V 5 bases short and J 4 bases short, with 14 bases between.

J is TRBJ2-5 and V is TRBV19, with D possibly TRBD2 on 6 matching bases. Deletions cut 2 bases from V and 2 bases from J, with 18 bases between. This CDR3 is built from 17 residues. Germline V lookup: CDR1 LNHDA, CDR2 SQIVND (reference sequence). In DNA, the CDR3 is TGTGCCAGTAGTATAAGTCTAGGAGGGGCCATACAAGAGACCCAGTACTTC. Translated, it gives CASSISLGGAIQETQYF.

CDR3 bases: TGTGCCAGCAGCTTATTTTTTATGGGACTAGAGGGCAATGAGCAGTTCTTC. This gives the protein CASSLFFMGLEGNEQFF. The chain employs TRBV7-9 and TRBJ2-1; 8 bases are shared with TRBD2. The germline CDR1 and CDR2 sequences are SEHNR and FQNEAQ (reference sequence). V lost 2 bases to trimming and J lost 6 bases; unmatched junction nucleotides: 12. This CDR3 spans 17 amino acids. Supplemented by reference TRBV7-9 and TRBJ2-1, the full variable domain reads DTGVSQNPRHKITKRGQNVTFRCDPISEHNRLYWYRQTLGQGPEFLTYFQNEAQLEKSRLLSDRFSAERPKGSFSTLEIQRTEQGDSAMYLCASSLFFMGLEGNEQFFGPGTRLTVL.

A single count supports this clone. The chain has TRBV30 and TRBJ1-1; D call uncertain. Germline V lookup: CDR1 GTSNPN, CDR2 SVGIG (reference sequence). The CDR3 covers 14 residues. With 1 base removed from V and 4 bases from J, the gap between germline ends came to 13 bases. CDR3 in DNA: TGTGCCTGGAGTGCCCAATCGGGAGGCACTGAAGCTTTCTTT. Translating gives CAWSAQSGGTEAFF.

The chain recombines TRBV5-1 with TRBJ2-7; 10 bases line up with TRBD2. The CDR3 spans 14 residues. Germline CDR1 reads SGHRS; CDR2 reads YFSETQ. V was clipped by 2 bases and J by 3 bases; unmatched bases: 2. CDR3 nucleotides: TGCGCCAGCAGCTTAGGACTAGCGGTCTACGAGCAGTACTTC. This sequence encodes CASSLGLAVYEQYF.

The V and J genes are TRBV7-2 and TRBJ2-1; 14 bases are a match to TRBD2. The CDR3 is 18 amino acids. Trimming cost V 4 bases and J 3 bases; bases outside gene matches: 8. Germline CDR1 SGHTA, CDR2 FQGNSA. This chain's CDR3 is CASSWGLAGATYYNEQFF. CDR3 bases: TGTGCCAGCAGCTGGGGACTAGCGGGAGCCACCTACTACAATGAGCAGTTCTTC.